These 14 T cell receptor beta chains share one sample of origin, sequenced in a study of T cells in Graves' hyperthyroidism and ophthalmopathy. Amplified TCR beta CDR3 regions came from RNA transcripts. The HTBI set primed first-round TCR CDR3 RT-PCR. MiXCR was run by TCRdb on the multiplex PCR reads, yielding one entry per CDR3 protein. The table includes around 300,000 distinct CDR3 sequences, roughly 22% detected once. The sequenced sample consisted of blood. The receptors originated from a man aged 25 to 40 with Graves' ophthalmopathy.

Many counts were recorded for this clonotype. This CDR3 is CASSLRQGINEQYF. DNA of the CDR3: TGTGCCAGCAGCTTAAGGCAGGGGATCAACGAGCAGTACTTC. The J gene is TRBJ2-7, the V gene TRBV5-6; a weak D match, TRBD1 (6 bases). The CDR3 extends over 14 amino acids. The ends were cut back, 2 bases at V and 5 bases at J, with 14 bases in the middle. CDR1 is SGHDT, CDR2 YYEEEE, per germline.

The chain combines TRBV27 with TRBJ1-1; tentatively, D is TRBD1 (6 bases). CDR3 length equals 11 residues. Germline V lookup: CDR1 MNHEY, CDR2 SMNVEV (reference sequence). CDR3 nucleotide sequence: TGTGTAGTTCTCAGGGGAACTGAAGCTTTCTTT. Translating it yields CVVLRGTEAFF.

Ten or more counts support this clonotype. The J gene is TRBJ1-1, the V gene TRBV7-9; D is perhaps TRBD1 (5 bases). CDR3 size: 15 residues. CDR1 is SEHNR and CDR2 is FQNEAQ in the germline V gene (reference sequence). Trimming stripped 0 bases from V and 4 bases from J, with 12 bases between. The CDR3 reads CASSLAHQGSTEAFF. The CDR3 DNA reads as TGTGCCAGCAGCTTAGCACACCAGGGCTCCACTGAAGCTTTCTTT.

This clonotype was seen many times. The chain combines TRBV5-1 with TRBJ2-2, with unresolved D. CDR1 SGHRS and CDR2 YFSETQ come from the germline V gene. The CDR3 contains 15 residues. V dropped 7 bases and J dropped 0 bases, with 13 bases sitting between them. The CDR3 coding sequence is TGCGCCAGCGGCTCGGCATCGGCGAACACCGGGGAGCTGTTTTTT. This translates into CASGSASANTGELFF.

The chain recombines TRBV29-1 with TRBJ2-7; TRBD1 or TRBD2 may be the D gene (6 bases each). This CDR3 is 15 amino acids long. Looked up from germline, CDR1 is SQVTM and CDR2 is ANQGSEA. V lost 7 bases to trimming and J lost 7 bases, with 26 bases between them. This CDR3 is CSGSDGGTRTREQYF. As DNA, the CDR3 is TGCAGCGGGTCAGATGGGGGGACAAGGACTCGTGAGCAGTACTTC.

This clonotype was counted at least ten times. The chain recombines TRBV12-3 or TRBV12-4 with TRBJ2-7; the match to TRBD1 covers 7 bases. Trimming cost V 6 bases and J 3 bases; bases outside gene matches: 8. The CDR3 spans 14 residues. The CDR3 DNA reads TGTGCCAGCAGCCCGACAGGGCCTCGCTACGAGCAGTACTTC. Its translation is CASSPTGPRYEQYF.

This clonotype came up many times. The rearrangement links TRBV18 to TRBJ2-1; possible D gene TRBD2, 6 bases. V shed 4 bases and J shed 8 bases, with 12 bases lying between them. The length of the CDR3 is 13 residues. Germline-derived CDR1 and CDR2 are KGHSH and LQKENI. CDR3 amino acids: CASSRSRGDEQFF. The CDR3 DNA sequence: TGTGCCAGCTCACGTTCGCGGGGCGATGAGCAGTTCTTC.

The V gene is TRBV11-2, the J gene TRBJ2-3; D gene ambiguous. Germline V gene data show CDR1 as SGHAT and CDR2 as FQNNGV. This CDR3 comprises 15 residues. V was trimmed by 6 bases and J by 3 bases, leaving 16 bases between them. This CDR3 reads CASSPPTSVTDTQYF. CDR3 bases: TGTGCCAGCAGTCCACCTACTTCCGTGACAGATACGCAGTATTTT.

The chain carries TRBV9 and TRBJ2-7; the match to TRBD1 covers 7 bases. There are 14 residues in the CDR3. With 4 bases clipped from V and 4 bases from J, the junction kept 8 bases outside the gene matches. From germline, CDR1 is SGDLS and CDR2 YYNGEE. CDR3 sequence reads: CASSPRQGDYEQYF. CDR3 in DNA: TGTGCCAGCAGCCCCCGACAGGGAGATTACGAGCAGTACTTC. Complete variable domain (other parts from reference TRBV9 and TRBJ2-7): DSGVTQTPKHLITATGQRVTLRCSPRSGDLSVYWYQQSLDQGLQFLIQYYNGEERAKGNILERFSAQQFPDLHSELNLSSLELGDSALYFCASSPRQGDYEQYFGPGTRLTVT.

This chain links TRBV20-1 with TRBJ2-4; 12 bases are a match to TRBD2. Germline V CDR1 and CDR2: DFQATT, SNEGSKA (reference sequence). This CDR3 is built from 17 residues. V lost 5 bases, J lost 1 base, and 9 bases stayed unmatched. The CDR3 spells CSAAPSGRAWAKNIQYF. DNA for the CDR3: TGCAGTGCTGCCCCTAGCGGGAGGGCCTGGGCCAAAAACATTCAGTACTTC.

This clonotype came up many times. This chain links TRBV11-2 with TRBJ2-1; TRBD1 matches at 8 bases. Germline CDR1 is SGHAT and CDR2 is FQNNGV. The CDR3 has 18 residues. Germline trimming cut 1 base from V and 7 bases from J; bases unmatched to any gene: 15. CDR3 loop: CASSLVISAWTGRNEQFF. CDR3 DNA: TGTGCCAGCAGCTTAGTAATTTCGGCCTGGACAGGGCGGAATGAGCAGTTCTTC.

This chain connects TRBV27 to TRBJ2-2; 11 bases map to TRBD2. The CDR3 loop spans 15 amino acids. The ends lost 6 bases at V and 7 bases at J; junction bases unmatched: 7. From germline, CDR1 is MNHEY and CDR2 SMNVEV (reference sequence). CDR3 in amino acids: CASRIAGGPNGELFF. In DNA form, the CDR3 reads TGTGCCAGCAGGATAGCGGGAGGGCCAAACGGGGAGCTGTTTTTT.

The rearrangement joins TRBV19 to TRBJ1-1; TRBD1 might be the D (6 bases). Germline V lookup: CDR1 LNHDA, CDR2 SQIVND (reference sequence). Between the trimmed V and J ends, which lost 8 bases and 4 bases, there was a span of 14 bases. The CDR3 consists of 13 residues. CDR3 region: CASFTGRATEAFF. CDR3 DNA sequence: TGTGCCAGTTTTACAGGGAGGGCCACTGAAGCTTTCTTT.

This clonotype appeared a few times. The chain couples TRBV5-1 to TRBJ1-2, with D perhaps matching TRBD1 (6 bases). Germline V CDR1 and CDR2: SGHRS, YFSETQ. Trimming cost V 2 bases and J 6 bases, with 11 bases left between them. The CDR3 extends over 13 amino acids. In DNA, the CDR3 is TGCGCCAGCAGCTTAAATCAGGGGAATGGCTACACCTTC. It translates to CASSLNQGNGYTF.